The 28 T cell receptor beta chains presented below share a single source sample, sequenced in a study of post-analysis software for immune sequencing data (dated by TCRdb to between 2015 and 2017). Findings and caveats that apply to the study as a whole: Roughly 5 TRBV segments, including TRBV5-6, TRBV5-1 and TRBV20-1, were significantly more frequent in patients than controls.

Their antigens remain unidentified. Libraries were constructed by PCR. Sequencing was performed on an Illumina HiSeq 2500. Unique molecular identifiers were incorporated into TCR beta cDNA libraries to reduce PCR and sequencing biases. TCRdb reworked the public reads: Q25 trimming with fastp, MiXCR clone assembly, productive beta chains retained. Each CDR3 protein appears once, grouped with its most common genes and DNA. The sample data list 600,000 to 700,000 distinct CDR3 sequences, and over 45% of these were observed just once. Of the sample, around 11% is held by the ten largest clones. Sequencing was done on a sample of blood. The origin of the receptors is a girl aged 2-10 years with multiple sclerosis.

The V and J genes are TRBV6-5 and TRBJ2-1, with 7 bases matching TRBD1. V dropped 2 bases and J dropped 2; count of bases not matched to a gene: 6. Germline CDR1 MNHEY, CDR2 SVGAGI. This CDR3 has 16 amino acids. For the CDR3, the DNA is TGTGCCAGCAGTTACACCGGGACAGCTACCTACAATGAGCAGTTCTTC. It is translated as CASSYTGTATYNEQFF.

This clonotype was detected a few times. The gene calls are TRBV9 and TRBJ2-7; 9 positions agree with TRBD1. This CDR3 has 14 residues. With V trimmed by 3 bases and J by 3 bases, 4 bases remained unmatched. CDR1 and CDR2 from the germline V gene are SGDLS and YYNGEE. This chain's CDR3 is CASSAGDRVYEQYF. The CDR3 bases are TGTGCCAGCAGCGCCGGGGACAGGGTCTACGAGCAGTACTTC.

This clonotype was observed a few times. The J gene is TRBJ2-6, the V gene TRBV6-5; 9 nucleotides agree with TRBD1. Losses at the gene ends were 5 bases for V and 1 base for J; bases not matched to a gene: 9. The CDR3 totals 18 residues. CDR1 and CDR2 from the germline V gene are MNHEY and SVGAGI. Written as DNA, the CDR3 is TGTGCCAGCAGTCACGGACAGGGGATAGGATCTGGGGCCAACGTCCTGACTTTC. Residues: CASSHGQGIGSGANVLTF.

The gene calls are TRBV10-3 and TRBJ1-1; D might be TRBD1 (5 bases). The V and J ends lost 10 bases and 0 bases respectively, with 21 bases between them. This CDR3 contains 16 residues. Germline assignment: CDR1 ENHRY and CDR2 SYGVKD. The CDR3 sequence: CATIPGRGEVNTEAFF. As DNA, the CDR3 is TGTGCCACGATCCCCGGGAGGGGCGAGGTGAACACTGAAGCTTTCTTT.

This rearrangement joins TRBV5-1 to TRBJ2-1, with 9 bases that match TRBD1. V trimming: 5 bases; J trimming: 4 bases; junction bases outside the gene matches: 10. Germline-derived CDR1 and CDR2 are SGHRS and YFSETQ. The CDR3 totals 16 residues. CDR3 region: CASRSGRDRVYNEQFF. CDR3 in DNA: TGCGCCAGCAGATCAGGCCGGGACAGGGTTTACAATGAGCAGTTCTTC.

This clonotype has just a few counts. The chain combines TRBV20-1 with TRBJ1-1; 7 nucleotides align to TRBD1. Germline loops: CDR1 DFQATT, CDR2 SNEGSKA (reference sequence). V was clipped by 3 bases and J by 3 bases; unmatched bases: 4. The CDR3 totals 13 residues. The CDR3: CSARITGDTEAFF. The CDR3 DNA reads as TGCAGTGCTAGGATTACAGGGGACACTGAAGCTTTCTTT.

J is TRBJ1-2 and V is TRBV2; D uncertain. Germline V gene lookup returns CDR1 SNHLY and CDR2 FYNNEI. The CDR3 contains 14 residues. Trimming left V 4 bases short and J 7 bases short, with 16 bases between. The CDR3 reads CASSVDLPAGGYTF. In DNA, the CDR3 is TGTGCCAGCAGTGTGGACCTACCCGCGGGTGGCTACACCTTC.

The chain links TRBV11-2 to TRBJ1-1; D uncertain. The V gene lost 5 bases and the J gene lost 3 bases, with 13 bases spanning the gap. The germline V gene has CDR1 SGHAT and CDR2 FQNNGV. The length of the CDR3 is 14 residues. CDR3 in DNA: TGTGCCAGCAGCCGATCGACGGTAGACACTGAAGCTTTCTTT. Its protein product is CASSRSTVDTEAFF.

This chain links TRBV5-1 with TRBJ1-1; D ambiguous. Germline CDR1 SGHRS, CDR2 YFSETQ. V was trimmed by 0 bases and J by 4 bases, leaving 13 bases between them. The CDR3 extends over 15 amino acids. The CDR3 region is CASSLEGGMSTEAFF. CDR3 DNA: TGCGCCAGCAGCTTGGAGGGAGGGATGAGCACTGAAGCTTTCTTT.

The rearrangement links TRBV20-1 to TRBJ1-2, with 7 nucleotides matching TRBD1. From germline, CDR1 is DFQATT and CDR2 SNEGSKA (reference sequence). With V trimmed by 0 bases and J by 7 bases, 17 bases remained unmatched. The CDR3 extends over 17 amino acids. The CDR3 protein is CSARDGGRGAIRAGYTF. CDR3 nucleotide sequence: TGCAGTGCTAGAGATGGAGGCAGGGGGGCTATCCGGGCTGGCTACACCTTC.

J is TRBJ2-7 and V is TRBV28; D possibly corresponds to TRBD1 (5 bases). The CDR3 extends over 12 amino acids. Germline V gene data show CDR1 as MDHEN and CDR2 as SYDVKM. The ends were cut back, 7 bases at V and 3 bases at J, with 10 bases in the middle. The CDR3 is CASKDRNYEQYF. CDR3 in DNA: TGTGCCAGCAAAGACAGAAACTACGAGCAGTACTTC. Full variable domain (remainder filled in from reference TRBV28 and TRBJ2-7): DVKVTQSSRYLVKRTGEKVFLECVQDMDHENMFWYRQDPGLGLRLIYFSYDVKMKEKGDIPEGYSVSREKKERFSLILESASTNQTSMYLCASKDRNYEQYFGPGTRLTVT.

The J gene is TRBJ1-1, the V gene TRBV5-1; D unclear. V dropped 10 bases and J dropped 5 bases, with 12 bases sitting between them. The germline gives CDR1 SGHRS, CDR2 YFSETQ. This CDR3 is built from 11 residues. The CDR3 DNA reads TGCGCCTCTATCCTGGGGACTGAAGCTTTCTTT. Translated, it gives CASILGTEAFF.

This clonotype was detected a few times. The rearrangement uses TRBV10-3 and TRBJ2-7, with 8 bases that match TRBD1. CDR1 is ENHRY and CDR2 is SYGVKD in the germline V gene. J lost 5 bases, V lost 0 bases, and 9 bases had no gene match. This CDR3 comprises 16 residues. CDR3 amino acids: CAISESPGQGKDEQYF. DNA of the CDR3: TGTGCCATCAGTGAGTCGCCCGGACAGGGAAAGGACGAGCAGTACTTC.

The chain has TRBV5-5 and TRBJ1-5; no clear D. Trimming cost V 0 bases and J 3 bases, with 13 bases left between them. Germline V lookup: CDR1 SGHKS, CDR2 YYEKEE (reference sequence). CDR3 length: 16 residues. The DNA of the CDR3 is TGTGCCAGCAGCTTGGTCGGGTCAAGAATCAATCAGCCCCAGCATTTT. This sequence encodes CASSLVGSRINQPQHF.

This sequence joins TRBV3-1 and TRBJ2-7; D is undetermined. V shed 5 bases and J shed 6 bases, with 11 bases lying between them. Germline CDR1 reads LGHDT; CDR2 reads YNNKEL (reference sequence). CDR3 length equals 12 residues. CDR3 loop: CASSYNKGEQYF. The CDR3 DNA sequence: TGTGCCAGCAGCTATAATAAGGGCGAGCAGTACTTC.

This chain uses TRBV7-9 with TRBJ2-1; 14 positions agree with TRBD2. Germline V gene lookup returns CDR1 SEHNR and CDR2 FQNEAQ (reference sequence). V trimming: 5 bases; J trimming: 10 bases; junction bases outside the gene matches: 4. The CDR3 totals 14 residues. The CDR3: CASSPWTSGGEQFF. CDR3 nucleotide sequence: TGTGCCAGCAGCCCCTGGACTAGCGGGGGGGAGCAGTTCTTC.

The chain is built from TRBV5-1 and TRBJ2-1, with D unclear. Germline V lookup: CDR1 SGHRS, CDR2 YFSETQ. This CDR3 contains 15 residues. Trimming cost V 0 bases and J 7 bases, with 14 bases left between them. CDR3 protein: CASSLGANRRNEQFF. The CDR3 DNA reads as TGCGCCAGCAGCTTGGGGGCTAACCGCAGGAATGAGCAGTTCTTC.

V gene TRBV4-3 combines with J gene TRBJ2-3; D possibly corresponds to TRBD2 (6 bases). The V gene lost 2 bases and the J gene lost 3 bases, with 18 bases spanning the gap. Looked up from germline, CDR1 is LGHNA and CDR2 is YSLEER. The CDR3 is 17 amino acids. The CDR3 DNA follows: TGCGCCAGCAGCCAATACCGCGGGACCCCAGAGACAGATACGCAGTATTTT. Translated: CASSQYRGTPETDTQYF.

The J gene is TRBJ2-1, the V gene TRBV27, with D possibly matching TRBD2 (7 bases). Germline assignment: CDR1 MNHEY and CDR2 SMNVEV (reference sequence). V dropped 2 bases and J dropped 6 bases, with 26 bases sitting between them. The CDR3 totals 19 residues. The CDR3 loop reads CASSLHPVTPAGAGNEQFF. CDR3 nucleotide sequence: TGTGCCAGCAGTTTACACCCCGTGACCCCGGCGGGGGCAGGCAATGAGCAGTTCTTC.

Regarding this clonotype: One end of the junction varies from germline; a read error may be responsible. The chain has TRBV7-9 and TRBJ2-7, with D uncertain. This CDR3 comprises 14 residues. Germline assignment: CDR1 SEHNR and CDR2 FQNEAQ (reference sequence). CDR3 region: CTSSLGSSSYEQYF. For the CDR3, the DNA is TGTACCAGCAGCTTAGGGTCCAGCTCCTACGAGCAGTACTTC.

This clonotype was observed once. One junction end disagrees with the germline gene, perhaps due to a read error. The V call is TRBV20-1, the J call TRBJ2-1; 9 bases match TRBD2. The CDR3 consists of 16 residues. Germline CDR1 and CDR2: DFQATT and SNEGSKA (reference sequence). CDR3: CSARDQGTSFYDEQFF. DNA for the CDR3: TGCAGTGCTAGAGATCAAGGGACTAGCTTCTACGATGAGCAGTTCTTC.

This clonotype was observed a single time. The CDR3 nucleotides are TGTGCCACCAGTGATACTCGGGACAGGGACGAAAACATTCAGTACTTC. It yields the protein CATSDTRDRDENIQYF. The rearrangement uses TRBV24-1 and TRBJ2-4; TRBD1 agrees at 9 bases. Per germline, CDR1 KGHDR and CDR2 SFDVKD. J gave up 5 bases and V 3 bases, and 7 bases lay outside the gene matches. The CDR3 has 16 residues.

This rearrangement joins TRBV5-1 to TRBJ2-7; 9 bases agree with TRBD1. The DNA end is a closer match to TRBJ2-5, so the J assignment may be wrong. Germline V lookup: CDR1 SGHRS, CDR2 YFSETQ. This CDR3 has 17 residues. The CDR3 sequence: CASSPEGTGRKGETQYF. CDR3 coding DNA: TGCGCCAGCAGCCCGGAGGGGACAGGGCGTAAGGGAGAGACCCAGTACTTC.

The chain employs TRBV7-9 and TRBJ2-1; 10 bases are a match to TRBD2. The V gene's germline CDR1 is SEHNR and CDR2 FQNEAQ (reference sequence). This CDR3 is 15 amino acids long. Trimming took 1 base from V and 8 from J; bases not matched to a gene: 5. The CDR3: CASSLERGGYYEQFF. In DNA form, the CDR3 reads TGTGCCAGCAGCTTAGAGCGGGGGGGTTACTATGAGCAGTTCTTC.

This sequence joins TRBV7-2 and TRBJ2-7; perhaps TRBD1 as D (6 bases). The J call may be mistaken, given a closer DNA end match to TRBJ2-5. The V gene's germline CDR1 is SGHTA and CDR2 FQGNSA. CDR3 size: 14 residues. This CDR3 is CASSSFQRGETQYF. The DNA of the CDR3 is TGTGCCAGCAGCTCATTCCAGAGGGGGGAGACCCAGTACTTC.

The chain links TRBV3-1 to TRBJ1-2; the match to TRBD1 covers 8 bases. This CDR3 has 15 residues. Germline loops: CDR1 LGHDT, CDR2 YNNKEL (reference sequence). The trim removed 1 base at V and 7 bases at J, leaving 8 bases unmatched. The CDR3 region has the DNA TGTGCCAGCAGCCAAGTGGGTCAGGGGGCGCCTGGCTACACCTTC. Its translation is CASSQVGQGAPGYTF.

This clonotype has just a few counts. A read error may produce the germline difference seen at one junction end. The rearrangement links TRBV11-1 to TRBJ2-7; TRBD2 aligns across 10 bases. This CDR3 spans 15 amino acids. The germline V gene encodes CDR1 SGHAT and CDR2 FQDESV (reference sequence). Here the CDR3 DNA reads TGTGCCAGCAGGTTAGGACTAGCGGAGTCCTACGAGCAGTACTTC. Encoded protein: CASRLGLAESYEQYF.

This chain links TRBV19 with TRBJ1-2; 9 bases match TRBD1. The germline V gene has CDR1 LNHDA and CDR2 SQIVND (reference sequence). V shed 4 bases and J 4 bases; nucleotides not matched to a gene: 16. The CDR3 covers 18 residues. CDR3 sequence: CASSNNRPGTGPSYGYTF. The CDR3 coding sequence is TGTGCCAGTAGTAATAACCGTCCCGGGACAGGGCCGTCCTATGGCTACACCTTC.